This T cell receptor (beta chain) was captured in a study of control samples from healthy donors and cancer patients. With 6 bases removed from V and 4 bases from J, the gap between germline ends came to 13 bases. This CDR3 is built from 14 residues. Per the germline V gene, CDR1 is LNHDA and CDR2 is SQIVND (reference sequence). Method: immunoSEQ multiplex PCR; TCRdb's copy keeps in-frame clones and lacks some. The sample shows 70,000 to 75,000 clones, about 90% of them seen only once. Source material: blood. The chain couples TRBV19 to TRBJ1-5, with a tentative D call TRBD1 (5 bases). This clonotype was sampled from a woman aged 45 to 65 in good health. As DNA, the CDR3 is TGTGCCAGTAGACCAGGGTCAGCTAATCAGCCCCAGCATTTT. Translation: CASRPGSANQPQHF.